This T cell receptor (beta chain) was observed in a study of preoperative IRX-2 immunotherapy in early breast cancer. With 4 bases clipped from V and 8 bases from J, the junction kept 12 bases outside the gene matches. CDR3 length: 16 residues. CDR1 and CDR2 from the germline V gene are LNHDA and SQIVND (reference sequence). The protocol was immunoSEQ multiplex PCR, while the TCRdb copy is restricted to in-frame clones and leaves out a portion. Of about 24,000 clones in the sample, 80% to 90% were seen once. Treatment in this sample: preoperative locoregional IRX-2 cytokine immunotherapy. This phase Ib study tested locoregional IRX-2 cytokine immunotherapy given before surgery.

The TCR originated in a human donor with breast cancer. V and J are TRBV19 and TRBJ1-4; 8 positions match TRBD1. The sample in question was tumor tissue, obtained after IRX-2 immunotherapy. The CDR3 reads CASSRQSGTGSEKLFF. CDR3 sequence (DNA): TGTGCCAGTAGTAGACAATCCGGGACAGGTAGCGAAAAACTGTTTTTT.